This T cell receptor beta chain derives from a study of blood T cells in healthy people across ages. Findings of the study overall: Naive CD4+ cell counts and diversity both ran higher in long-lived than in aged donors.

With regard to this clonotype: Its antigen is unknown.

Next came a second PCR, run for about 7 to 12 cycles, which used a sample-barcoded 5' primer along with a J-beta primer mix. Sequencing recovered at least 3 million CDR3-containing paired-end reads from each sample. In TCRdb, the 5' RACE reads were re-called with MiXCR into one record per CDR3 protein. The sample has roughly 700,000 distinct CDR3 sequences, roughly 49% seen once; the top ten hold roughly a third. The receptor was derived from a woman aged 55-69 years in good health. Source material: blood.

This CDR3 is CASSYTGDPDNSPLHF. The CDR3 DNA reads TGTGCCAGCAGTTATACAGGGGATCCCGATAATTCACCCCTCCACTTT. The V call is TRBV7-3, the J call TRBJ1-6; TRBD1 agrees at 7 bases. After removal of 6 bases from V and 5 bases from J, the junction contained 10 bases not matched to a gene. Germline V gives CDR1 SGHTA, CDR2 FQGTGA. The CDR3 length is 16 residues. The whole variable domain, filled in from reference TRBV7-3 and TRBJ1-6, reads GAGVSQTPSNKVTEKGKYVELRCDPISGHTALYWYRQSLGQGPEFLIYFQGTGAADDSGLPNDRFFAVRPEGSVSTLKIQRTERGDSAVYLCASSYTGDPDNSPLHFGNGTRLTVT.